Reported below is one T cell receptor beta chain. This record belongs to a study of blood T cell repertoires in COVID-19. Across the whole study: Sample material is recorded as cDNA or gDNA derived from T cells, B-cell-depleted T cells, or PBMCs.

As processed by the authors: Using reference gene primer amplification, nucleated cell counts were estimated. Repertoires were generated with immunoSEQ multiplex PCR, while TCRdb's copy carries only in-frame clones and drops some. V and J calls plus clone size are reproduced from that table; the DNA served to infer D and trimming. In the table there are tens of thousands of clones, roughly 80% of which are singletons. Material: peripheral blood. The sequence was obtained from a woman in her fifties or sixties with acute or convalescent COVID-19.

In nucleotides, the CDR3 is TGCGCCAGCAGCATAGGACAGGGAAGCAATGAGCAGTTCTTC. It yields the protein CASSIGQGSNEQFF. The chain is built from TRBV5-1 and TRBJ2-1, with TRBD1 matching 8 bases. The CDR3 is 14 residues long. J was trimmed by 6 bases and V by 4 bases; bases with no gene match: 6. Germline V gene lookup returns CDR1 SGHRS and CDR2 YFSETQ.